This TCR beta chain was found in a study of quantifying T cell responses using KT2 cells. About the study: cDNA was made from DNase-treated RNA using alpha and beta constant primers. The second PCR ran as a qPCR until a predetermined fluorescence threshold was reached.

The length of the CDR3 is 15 residues. The V segment lost 4 bases and the J segment 8 bases; nucleotides outside the gene matches: 9. The cDNA 3' end received a ligated oligonucleotide with a UMI. An equimolar mix of RC1.1 and RC1.2 primed the beta chain across TRBC1 and TRBC2. TCRdb itself ran the UMI-ligation and nested PCR reads through MiXCR, one entry per CDR3 protein. The table lists around 44,000 distinct CDR3 sequences, more than 15% of them singletons. This clonotype was seen a few times. What it binds is not known. Known numbers of the T cell clone KT2 were added to PBMC. Whole-study results and caveats: Detection of KT2 sequences held at the lowest tested level, about one cell per 100,000 PBMC. Very high KT2 spike-in numbers caused saturation in KT2 sequence detection.

The source is a human donor. What was sequenced was PBMCs spiked with cells of the T cell clone KT2. The chain employs TRBV12-3 or TRBV12-4 and TRBJ2-1, with TRBD1 identical over 9 bases. As DNA, the CDR3 is TGTGCCAGCAGTTCCCGGACAGGGGCAAGTTATGAGCAGTTCTTC. It specifies CASSSRTGASYEQFF.